The 19 T cell receptor beta chains reported below all come from one sample, sequenced in a study of response to subunit inactivated influenza vaccine. TCRdb re-called the RT-PCR reads with MiXCR, one entry per CDR3 protein. The sample holds just under 550,000 distinct CDR3 sequences, 20% to 25% seen once. This same sample was also taken into another study, of T cells expressing NK-cell markers. That work adds: 5'RACE template switching built TCR beta cDNA with unique molecular identifiers.

The starting material was CD4+ T cells sorted from PBMCs, obtained about 13 days after vaccination. These receptors were taken from a man aged 50 to 60 who received an inactivated influenza vaccine.

This rearrangement joins TRBV20-1 to TRBJ2-3; TRBD2 agrees at 9 bases. CDR1 DFQATT and CDR2 SNEGSKA come from the germline V gene (reference sequence). Unmatched junction bases numbered 5, after V lost 2 bases and J lost 2 bases. The CDR3 sequence is 15 residues long. In nucleotides, the CDR3 is TGCAGTGCTAGAAAACTAGCGGGCTACACAGATACGCAGTATTTT. It encodes CSARKLAGYTDTQYF.

The V and J genes are TRBV24-1 and TRBJ2-7; TRBD1 aligns across 10 bases. In germline, CDR1 is KGHDR, CDR2 SFDVKD. This CDR3 has 16 residues. After removal of 4 bases from V and 4 bases from J, the junction contained 9 bases not matched to a gene. CDR3 loop: CATSETGTGEAYEQYF. CDR3 DNA: TGTGCCACCAGTGAAACTGGGACAGGGGAAGCGTACGAGCAGTACTTC.

The chain joins TRBV15 to TRBJ1-6, with D unresolved. Trimming pared 3 bases from V and 9 bases from J, leaving 6 bases between. Germline CDR1 and CDR2: LNHNV and YYDKDF (reference sequence). The CDR3 covers 12 residues. The DNA of the CDR3 is TGTGCCACCAGCAGCTCTCGTTCACCCCTCCACTTT. This gives the protein CATSSSRSPLHF.

V gene TRBV9 combines with J gene TRBJ2-3; D tentatively reads TRBD1 or TRBD2 (5 bases each). Trimming took 3 bases from V and 4 from J, leaving 24 bases between them. Germline V gene data show CDR1 as SGDLS and CDR2 as YYNGEE. This CDR3 region has 18 residues. CDR3 DNA sequence: TGTGCCAGCAGCGCCACACTCGGGGACCCAACGCGGGCAGATACGCAGTATTTT. Its translation: CASSATLGDPTRADTQYF.

This chain links TRBV20-1 with TRBJ2-1; 9 bases are shared with TRBD1. The CDR3 covers 14 residues. Per the germline V gene, CDR1 is DFQATT and CDR2 is SNEGSKA (reference sequence). The junction had 8 bases not matched to a gene; V was cut back by 4 bases and J by 7 bases. The CDR3 region has the DNA TGCAGTGCTATCCCCACGACAGGGGGAAATGAGCAGTTCTTC. Protein: CSAIPTTGGNEQFF.

The V gene is TRBV10-2, the J gene TRBJ2-6; 11 bases line up with TRBD2. Germline assignment: CDR1 WSHSY and CDR2 SAAADI. The V segment lost 6 bases and the J segment 0 bases; nucleotides outside the gene matches: 1. The CDR3 runs to 16 residues. The CDR3 sequence is CASRLAGGSGANVLTF. CDR3 bases: TGCGCCAGCAGGCTAGCGGGGGGCTCTGGGGCCAACGTCCTGACTTTC.

This clonotype was picked up a small number of times. J is TRBJ1-4 and V is TRBV20-1, with D unclear. The V and J ends lost 4 bases and 3 bases respectively, with 6 bases between them. The germline V gene encodes CDR1 DFQATT and CDR2 SNEGSKA (reference sequence). This CDR3 contains 12 residues. In DNA, the CDR3 is TGCAGTGCTATCGGGGCTAATGAAAAACTGTTTTTT. The encoded protein is CSAIGANEKLFF.

V and J are TRBV9 and TRBJ2-1; tentatively, D is TRBD2 (5 bases). CDR1 SGDLS and CDR2 YYNGEE come from the germline V gene. V shed 4 bases and J shed 4 bases, with 15 bases lying between them. The CDR3 extends over 15 amino acids. In DNA, the CDR3 is TGTGCCAGCAGCTCAGAACCGGGGTTTTACAATGAGCAGTTCTTC. Translation gives CASSSEPGFYNEQFF.

The rearrangement uses TRBV21-1 and TRBJ2-1; the D call in the table, TRBD2, was not verified against the DNA. TRBV21-1 corresponds to a pseudogene. The CDR3 has 20 amino acids. CDR3 nucleotide sequence: TGTGCCAGCAGCCCACGAGGGGTAAGCGGGATACCTTCGGGTTACAATGAGCAGTTCTTC. This sequence encodes CASSPRGVSGIPSGYNEQFF.

This clonotype was seen repeatedly, ten times or more. The chain carries TRBV29-1 and TRBJ2-2, with TRBD1 as a possible D gene (6 bases). The CDR3 runs to 13 residues. Trimming shortened V by 3 bases and J by 3 bases, and 8 bases separated the two germline ends. Per germline, CDR1 SQVTM and CDR2 ANQGSEA. CDR3 nucleotide sequence: TGCAGCGTTGACAGGGGACACACCGGGGAGCTGTTTTTT. This translates into CSVDRGHTGELFF.

This clonotype occurred a few times. The rearrangement uses TRBV6-1 and TRBJ2-3, with D perhaps given as TRBD1 or TRBD2 (7 bases each). CDR3 length: 16 residues. Germline V lookup: CDR1 MNHNS, CDR2 SASEGT. Trimming took off 7 bases at V and 3 bases at J, with 20 bases between the two ends. The CDR3 region has the DNA TGTGCCAGCACCACGGGGAGGGGGCGGAGAACAGATACGCAGTATTTT. This sequence encodes CASTTGRGRRTDTQYF.

This clonotype turned up a few times. The V gene is TRBV7-2, the J gene TRBJ1-1; unclear D gene. The CDR3 has 13 residues. Per the germline V gene, CDR1 is SGHTA and CDR2 is FQGNSA. The V and J ends lost 5 bases and 6 bases respectively, with 13 bases between them. DNA of the CDR3: TGTGCCAGCAGCCTGGGGAGGGTCGCTGAAGCTTTCTTT. Amino acids: CASSLGRVAEAFF.

The chain links TRBV20-1 to TRBJ2-2; weak D call: TRBD2 (5 bases). This CDR3 is built from 17 residues. Trimming pared 0 bases from V and 0 bases from J, leaving 14 bases between. Germline V lookup: CDR1 DFQATT, CDR2 SNEGSKA (reference sequence). The CDR3 sequence: CSARDLGRGSNTGELFF. As DNA, the CDR3 is TGCAGTGCTAGAGATCTTGGTAGAGGGTCGAACACCGGGGAGCTGTTTTTT.

The table lists this clonotype with a few counts. The V gene is TRBV6-2 or TRBV6-3, the J gene TRBJ2-7; D might be TRBD1 (6 bases). V shed 2 bases and J shed 1 base, with 9 bases lying between them. CDR1 and CDR2 (germline): MNHEY, SVGEGT. This CDR3 is built from 14 residues. The CDR3: CASSYRTDSYEQYF. DNA of the CDR3: TGTGCCAGCAGTTACCGGACAGATTCCTACGAGCAGTACTTC.

The J gene is TRBJ1-6, the V gene TRBV20-1; D gene unclear. In germline, CDR1 is DFQATT, CDR2 SNEGSKA (reference sequence). This CDR3 has 16 amino acids. Trimming pared 3 bases from V and 11 bases from J, leaving 23 bases between. DNA for the CDR3: TGCAGTGCTAGCGGTCGAACCCACCATCCGGGTCCACCCCTCCACTTT. Its protein product is CSASGRTHHPGPPLHF.

This clonotype was observed many times. This chain links TRBV19 with TRBJ1-5, with TRBD1 as a possible D gene (5 bases). The CDR3 is 16 amino acids. Trimming took 3 bases from V and 0 from J, leaving 12 bases between them. Germline CDR1 reads LNHDA; CDR2 reads SQIVND (reference sequence). CDR3 region: CASSIRTRGSNQPQHF. The CDR3 bases are TGTGCCAGTAGTATCCGGACACGGGGTAGCAATCAGCCCCAGCATTTT.

This chain links TRBV7-2 with TRBJ2-3; the D is unclear. Between the trimmed V and J ends, which lost 2 bases and 5 bases, there was a span of 8 bases. The CDR3 loop spans 13 amino acids. Germline values: CDR1 SGHTA, CDR2 FQGNSA. CDR3 loop: CASSLWLEDTQYF. Here the CDR3 DNA reads TGTGCCAGCAGCTTATGGCTAGAAGATACGCAGTATTTT.

The CDR3 DNA follows: TGTGCCACCAGTGATCCTCGGGGTCACACAGATACGCAGTATTTT. Encoded protein: CATSDPRGHTDTQYF. J is TRBJ2-3 and V is TRBV24-1, with a weak D call TRBD2 (5 bases). The CDR3 totals 15 residues. Trimming took 3 bases from V and 2 from J, leaving 11 bases between them. CDR1 is KGHDR, CDR2 SFDVKD, per germline.

The rearrangement joins TRBV18 to TRBJ2-6, with 7 bases aligning to TRBD1. Trimming at V came to 4 bases and at J to 0 bases, leaving 3 bases not matched to a gene. Germline assignment: CDR1 KGHSH and CDR2 LQKENI. CDR3 length: 16 residues. CDR3 bases: TGTGCCAGCTCACTCGGGACAGACTCTGGGGCCAACGTCCTGACTTTC. It yields the protein CASSLGTDSGANVLTF.